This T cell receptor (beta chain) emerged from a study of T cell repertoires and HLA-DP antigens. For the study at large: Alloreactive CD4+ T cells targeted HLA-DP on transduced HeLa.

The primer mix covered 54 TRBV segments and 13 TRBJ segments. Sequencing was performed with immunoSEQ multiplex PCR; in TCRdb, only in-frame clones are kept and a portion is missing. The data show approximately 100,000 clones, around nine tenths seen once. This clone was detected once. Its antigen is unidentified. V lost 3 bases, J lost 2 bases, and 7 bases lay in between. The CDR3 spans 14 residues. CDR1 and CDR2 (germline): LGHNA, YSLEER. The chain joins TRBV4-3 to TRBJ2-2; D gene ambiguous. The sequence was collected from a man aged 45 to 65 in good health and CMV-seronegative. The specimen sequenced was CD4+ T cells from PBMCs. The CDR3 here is CASSQGLNTGELFF. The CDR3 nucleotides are TGCGCCAGCAGCCAGGGATTAAACACCGGGGAGCTGTTTTTT.